A selection of T cell receptor beta chains follows, all from one sample in a study of blood T cell repertoires in COVID-19. Libraries were prepared by immunoSEQ multiplex PCR; TCRdb keeps only in-frame clonotypes and omits some of them. The repertoire includes roughly 220,000 clones, approximately 80% of them detected once, and 4.3% sits in the top ten. The sample comprised PBMCs or T cells enriched from blood (not recorded which). These receptors originate from a man younger than 45 with acute COVID-19. Both conserved end residues are part of each CDR3. A clone size is listed for some rows: how often the clone was seen (once, few, many), or a class if it is expanded.

V	J	size	CDR3
TRBV19	TRBJ2-5	-	CASRSRASVEETQYF
TRBV9	TRBJ1-1	-	CASSRDRAEAFF
TRBV6-4	TRBJ2-1	many	CASSDGGAYNEQFF
TRBV2	TRBJ1-4	-	CASSGQGVIEKLFF
TRBV2	TRBJ2-7	-	CASSGQTGDRYSYEQYF
TRBV3-1/TRBV3-2	TRBJ2-1	few	CASSQVKGPGRNEQFF
TRBV30	TRBJ1-5	-	CAWSLGQSINQPQHF
TRBV11-2	TRBJ2-3	many	CASSPPARGLGNTQYF
TRBV9	TRBJ2-7	-	CASSVDWRGPEQYF
TRBV5-1	TRBJ2-5	-	CASSRATGGVETQYF
TRBV12-3/TRBV12-4	TRBJ2-7	-	CASSLGQALEQYF
TRBV10-1	TRBJ1-5	once	CASSETGLEPQHF
TRBV6-5	TRBJ1-5	few	CASRYNDRDNQPQHF
TRBV7-3	TRBJ2-1	-	CASSLGQLQGNEQFF
TRBV9	TRBJ2-2	-	CASSPLAGSNTGELFF
TRBV6-5	TRBJ2-7	-	CASRYYEQYF
TRBV5-5	TRBJ1-2	-	CASSFGTGPNGYTF
TRBV12-3/TRBV12-4	TRBJ1-2	-	CASSLPYYGYTF
TRBV12-5	TRBJ1-2	-	CASGYSGGGYGYTF
TRBV10-1	TRBJ1-1	-	CASSDGYTEAFF
TRBV7-6	TRBJ1-6	-	CASSGRDRGSPLHF
TRBV2	TRBJ1-5	-	CASSAGQGNQPQHF
TRBV27	TRBJ2-5	few	CASSLSRVHQETQYF
TRBV5-1	TRBJ2-6	-	CASSPTGVNSGANVLTF
TRBV24-1	TRBJ2-2	-	CATSVTGKFGGELFF
TRBV10-3	TRBJ1-1	-	CAISESFSKQTDMNTEAFF
TRBV6-1	TRBJ1-2	-	CASSELQFYGYTF
TRBV18	TRBJ2-1	-	CASSPLKRGNEQFF
TRBV15	TRBJ1-2	-	CATSIGRDSFYGYTF